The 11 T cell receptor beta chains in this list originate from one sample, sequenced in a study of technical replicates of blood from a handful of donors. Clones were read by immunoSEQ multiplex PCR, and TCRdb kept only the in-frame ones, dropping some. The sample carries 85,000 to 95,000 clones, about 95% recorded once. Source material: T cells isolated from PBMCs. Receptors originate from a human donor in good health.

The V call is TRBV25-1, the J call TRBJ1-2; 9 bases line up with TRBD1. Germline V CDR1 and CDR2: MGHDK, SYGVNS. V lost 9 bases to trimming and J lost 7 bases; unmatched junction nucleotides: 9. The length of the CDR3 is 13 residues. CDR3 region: CASSVKQGAGYTF. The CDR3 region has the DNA TGTGCCAGTTCAGTAAAACAGGGGGCTGGCTACACCTTC.

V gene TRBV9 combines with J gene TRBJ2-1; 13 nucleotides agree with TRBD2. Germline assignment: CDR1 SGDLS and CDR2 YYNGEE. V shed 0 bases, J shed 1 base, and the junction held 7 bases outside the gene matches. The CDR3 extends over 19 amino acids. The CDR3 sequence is CASSVATGTSGNSYNEQFF. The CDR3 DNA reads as TGTGCCAGCAGCGTAGCAACGGGGACTAGCGGGAATTCCTACAATGAGCAGTTCTTC. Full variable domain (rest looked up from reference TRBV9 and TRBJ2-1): DSGVTQTPKHLITATGQRVTLRCSPRSGDLSVYWYQQSLDQGLQFLIQYYNGEERAKGNILERFSAQQFPDLHSELNLSSLELGDSALYFCASSVATGTSGNSYNEQFFGPGTRLTVL.

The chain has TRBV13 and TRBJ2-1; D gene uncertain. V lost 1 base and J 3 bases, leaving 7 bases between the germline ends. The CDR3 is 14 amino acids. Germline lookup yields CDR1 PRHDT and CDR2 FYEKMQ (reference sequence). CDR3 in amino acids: CASSLVTDYNEQFF. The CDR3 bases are TGTGCCAGCAGCTTAGTTACAGACTACAATGAGCAGTTCTTC.

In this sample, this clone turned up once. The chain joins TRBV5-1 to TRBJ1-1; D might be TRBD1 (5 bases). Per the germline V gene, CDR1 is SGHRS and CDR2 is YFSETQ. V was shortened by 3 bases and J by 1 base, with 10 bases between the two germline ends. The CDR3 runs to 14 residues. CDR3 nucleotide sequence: TGCGCCAGCAGCTGGAGGGGTCAGAACACTGAAGCTTTCTTT. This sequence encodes CASSWRGQNTEAFF.

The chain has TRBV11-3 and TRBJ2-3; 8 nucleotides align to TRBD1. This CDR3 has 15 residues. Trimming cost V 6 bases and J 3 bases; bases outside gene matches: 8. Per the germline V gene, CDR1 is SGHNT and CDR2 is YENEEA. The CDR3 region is CASSTGTGETDTQYF. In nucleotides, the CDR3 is TGTGCCAGCAGTACCGGGACAGGTGAAACAGATACGCAGTATTTT. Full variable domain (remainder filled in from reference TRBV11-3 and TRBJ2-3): EAGVVQSPRYKIIEKKQPVAFWCNPISGHNTLYWYLQNLGQGPELLIRYENEEAVDDSQLPKDRFSAERLKGVDSTLKIQPAELGDSAVYLCASSTGTGETDTQYFGPGTRLTVL.

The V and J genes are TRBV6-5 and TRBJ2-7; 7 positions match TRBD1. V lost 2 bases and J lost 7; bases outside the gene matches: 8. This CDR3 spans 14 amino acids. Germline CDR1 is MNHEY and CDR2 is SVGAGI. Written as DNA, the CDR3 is TGTGCCAGCAGTTACGATGACAGGGTGAGGGAGCAGTACTTC. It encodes CASSYDDRVREQYF.

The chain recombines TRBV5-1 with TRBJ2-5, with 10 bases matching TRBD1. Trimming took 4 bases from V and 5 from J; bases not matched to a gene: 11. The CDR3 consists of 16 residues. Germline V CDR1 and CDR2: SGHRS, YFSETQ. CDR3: CASSQTTGQGSETQYF. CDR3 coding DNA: TGCGCCAGCAGCCAAACGACGGGACAGGGGAGTGAGACCCAGTACTTC.

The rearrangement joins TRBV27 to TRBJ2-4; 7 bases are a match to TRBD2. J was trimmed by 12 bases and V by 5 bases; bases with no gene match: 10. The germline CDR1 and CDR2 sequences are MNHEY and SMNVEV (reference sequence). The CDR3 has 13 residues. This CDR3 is CASSPERGIRQYF. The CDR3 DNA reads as TGTGCCAGCAGTCCTGAGCGGGGTATCCGTCAGTACTTC.

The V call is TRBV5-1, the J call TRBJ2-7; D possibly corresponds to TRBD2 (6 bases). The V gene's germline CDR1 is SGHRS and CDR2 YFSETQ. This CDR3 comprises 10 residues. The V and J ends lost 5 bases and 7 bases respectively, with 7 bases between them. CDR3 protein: CASSGGEQYF. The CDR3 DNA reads TGCGCCAGCAGTGGGGGGGAGCAGTACTTC. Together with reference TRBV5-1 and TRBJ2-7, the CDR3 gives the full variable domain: KAGVTQTPRYLIKTRGQQVTLSCSPISGHRSVSWYQQTPGQGLQFLFEYFSETQRNKGNFPGRFSGRQFSNSRSEMNVSTLELGDSALYLCASSGGEQYFGPGTRLTVT.

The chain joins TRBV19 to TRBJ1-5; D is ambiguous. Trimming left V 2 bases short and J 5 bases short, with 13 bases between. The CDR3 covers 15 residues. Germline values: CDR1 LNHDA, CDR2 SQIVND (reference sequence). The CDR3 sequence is CASSISEVPHQPQHF. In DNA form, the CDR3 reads TGTGCCAGTAGTATAAGTGAGGTACCCCATCAGCCCCAGCATTTT.

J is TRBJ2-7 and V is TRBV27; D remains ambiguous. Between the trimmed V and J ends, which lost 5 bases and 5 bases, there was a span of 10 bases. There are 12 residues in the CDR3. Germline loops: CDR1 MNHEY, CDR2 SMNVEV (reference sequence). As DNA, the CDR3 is TGTGCCAGCAGTAAGTTGGGCAACGAGCAGTACTTC. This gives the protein CASSKLGNEQYF.